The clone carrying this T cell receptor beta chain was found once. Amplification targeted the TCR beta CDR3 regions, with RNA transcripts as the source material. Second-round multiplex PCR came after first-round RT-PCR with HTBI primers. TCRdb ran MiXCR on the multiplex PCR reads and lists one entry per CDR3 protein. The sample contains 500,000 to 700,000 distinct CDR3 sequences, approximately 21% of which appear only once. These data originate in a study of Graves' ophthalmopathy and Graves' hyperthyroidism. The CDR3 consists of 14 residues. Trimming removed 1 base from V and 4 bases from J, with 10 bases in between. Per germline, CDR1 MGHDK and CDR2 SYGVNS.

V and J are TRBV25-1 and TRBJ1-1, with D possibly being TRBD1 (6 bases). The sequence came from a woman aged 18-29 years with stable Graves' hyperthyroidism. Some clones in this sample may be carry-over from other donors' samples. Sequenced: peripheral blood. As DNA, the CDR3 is TGTGCCAGCAGTGAATGGGGGGGGCCCACTGAAGCTTTCTTT. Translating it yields CASSEWGGPTEAFF.